Presented here are 13 T cell receptor beta chains from one specimen sequenced in a study of blood T cell repertoires in COVID-19. Libraries were prepared by immunoSEQ multiplex PCR; TCRdb keeps only in-frame clonotypes and omits some of them. This sample carries about 150,000 clones, 80% to 85% of them seen once, and the ten largest clones take approximately 5.3%. The source material was PBMCs or T cells enriched from blood (not recorded which). Receptors originate from a man between 65 and 85 years old who had been exposed to COVID-19.

The chain combines TRBV5-4 with TRBJ2-1, with 7 positions matching TRBD2. Trimming removed 5 bases from V and 0 bases from J; junction bases left unmatched: 5. The CDR3 is 15 residues long. CDR1 is SGHNT and CDR2 is YYREEE in the germline V gene (reference sequence). CDR3: CASSSGLGSYNEQFF. The CDR3 nucleotides are TGTGCCAGCAGTTCAGGACTAGGCTCCTACAATGAGCAGTTCTTC. Full variable domain (missing parts from reference TRBV5-4 and TRBJ2-1): ETGVTQSPTHLIKTRGQQVTLRCSSQSGHNTVSWYQQALGQGPQFIFQYYREEENGRGNFPPRFSGLQFPNYSSELNVNALELDDSALYLCASSSGLGSYNEQFFGPGTRLTVL.

This rearrangement joins TRBV6-5 to TRBJ1-2, with D possibly being TRBD1 (6 bases). There are 14 residues in the CDR3. V lost 6 bases and J lost 4, with 15 bases in between. Germline V gene sequence: CDR1 MNHEY, CDR2 SVGAGI. CDR3 in amino acids: CASRTQGHFYGYTF. CDR3 bases: TGTGCCAGCAGAACCCAGGGACATTTCTATGGCTACACCTTC.

V and J are TRBV7-8 and TRBJ1-1; TRBD1 might be the D (5 bases). V gave up 4 bases and J gave up 1 base, with 13 bases separating them. CDR3 length: 15 residues. Per germline, CDR1 SGHVS and CDR2 FQNEAQ. CDR3 coding DNA: TGTGCCAGCAGCTATTCTGGGGCGCGGAACACTGAAGCTTTCTTT. Its protein product is CASSYSGARNTEAFF.

The rearrangement links TRBV21-1 to TRBJ2-5; the D call TRBD1 from the table was never checked on the DNA. TRBV21-1 is given as a pseudogene. The CDR3 sequence is 21 residues long. The CDR3 coding sequence is TGTGCCAGCAGCAATCAGATCTACGGTACAGGGGGTTCGTTGGGAGAAGAGACCCAGTACTTC. Protein: CASSNQIYGTGGSLGEETQYF.

This chain uses TRBV27 with TRBJ1-6; TRBD1 agrees at 9 bases. From germline, CDR1 is MNHEY and CDR2 SMNVEV (reference sequence). J gave up 8 bases and V 4 bases, and 3 bases lay outside the gene matches. This CDR3 spans 14 amino acids. In DNA form, the CDR3 reads TGTGCCAGCAGTTCAGGACAGGGGTATTCACCCCTCCACTTT. It yields the protein CASSSGQGYSPLHF.

This chain joins TRBV5-1 and TRBJ1-2, with 10 nucleotides matching TRBD1. Germline trimming cut 4 bases from V and 7 bases from J; bases unmatched to any gene: 13. CDR1 is SGHRS, CDR2 YFSETQ, per germline. The CDR3 extends over 16 amino acids. The CDR3 protein is CASSAGTGVTFGGYTF. CDR3 sequence (DNA): TGCGCCAGCAGCGCCGGGACAGGGGTAACGTTTGGTGGCTACACCTTC.

This CDR3 reads CATSDTRTSGLYNEQFF. In nucleotides, the CDR3 is TGTGCCACCAGTGATACCCGGACTAGCGGCCTTTACAATGAGCAGTTCTTC. The chain links TRBV24-1 to TRBJ2-1, with 10 positions matching TRBD2. Losses at the gene ends were 3 bases for V and 4 bases for J; bases not matched to a gene: 8. The CDR3 totals 17 residues. The germline CDR1 and CDR2 sequences are KGHDR and SFDVKD.

This clone has a single count. The genes are TRBV4-1 and TRBJ1-2; D call uncertain. CDR3 length: 16 amino acids. Trimming pared 2 bases from V and 8 bases from J, leaving 21 bases between. CDR1 and CDR2 (germline): MGHRA, YSYEKL. CDR3 protein: CASSQLVADKSGGYTF. CDR3 DNA: TGCGCCAGCAGCCAATTGGTAGCCGACAAGAGCGGCGGCTACACCTTC.

The chain carries TRBV5-5 and TRBJ2-4; 12 nucleotides match TRBD2. The length of the CDR3 is 19 residues. From germline, CDR1 is SGHKS and CDR2 YYEKEE (reference sequence). The V gene end was trimmed by 4 bases and the J gene end by 0 bases; junction bases not matched to a gene: 11. The CDR3 loop is CASSIAGLAGSEAKNIQYF. DNA of the CDR3: TGTGCCAGCAGCATTGCCGGACTAGCGGGATCTGAAGCCAAAAACATTCAGTACTTC.

This clone was recorded a few times. This sequence joins TRBV2 and TRBJ2-2; 10 bases are a match to TRBD2. This CDR3 has 15 amino acids. Trimming removed 9 bases from V and 4 bases from J; junction bases left unmatched: 8. Germline V CDR1 and CDR2: SNHLY, FYNNEI. This CDR3 is CASGQAGGTTGELFF. CDR3 coding DNA: TGTGCCAGTGGCCAAGCGGGGGGGACCACCGGGGAGCTGTTTTTT.

The V gene is TRBV10-1, the J gene TRBJ2-1; 9 nucleotides align to TRBD2. The CDR3 has 15 amino acids. Losses at the gene ends were 2 bases for V and 6 bases for J; bases not matched to a gene: 5. CDR1 WNHNN and CDR2 SYGVQD come from the germline V gene (reference sequence). CDR3 region: CASSEVRTSANEQFF. CDR3 coding DNA: TGCGCCAGCAGTGAGGTGAGGACTAGCGCCAATGAGCAGTTCTTC.

The V gene is TRBV7-9, the J gene TRBJ2-2; 10 bases map to TRBD2. The germline gives CDR1 SEHNR, CDR2 FQNEAQ (reference sequence). The CDR3 spans 16 residues. Trimming cost V 4 bases and J 0 bases; bases outside gene matches: 2. In DNA, the CDR3 is TGTGCCAGCAGCTCCGGACTAGCGGCGAACACCGGGGAGCTGTTTTTT. Its protein is CASSSGLAANTGELFF.

This clone came up a few times. The chain uses TRBV29-1 and TRBJ1-1; possible D gene TRBD1, 5 bases. CDR3 size: 13 residues. Per the germline V gene, CDR1 is SQVTM and CDR2 is ANQGSEA. The V and J ends lost 0 bases and 1 base respectively, with 6 bases between them. The CDR3 DNA is TGCAGCGTTGAAGAGGACAAGAACACTGAAGCTTTCTTT. Protein: CSVEEDKNTEAFF.